One and the same sample provided the 20 T cell receptor beta chains below, sequenced in a study of regulatory T cells in long-lasting Graves disease (dated by TCRdb to about 2021). Reading the label with the study, this specimen's time point is: newly diagnosed GD, antithyroid drugs for less than 3 months. For both TCR sequencing and RNA sequencing, RNA was extracted from PBMCs using TRIzol. The library was obtained by multiplex PCR. Data came from an Illumina HiSeq 4000. TCR beta libraries were built with iRepertoire HTBI primers and Arm-PCR amplification of CDR3 regions. The public reads were reanalyzed by TCRdb: fastp trimming at Q25, MiXCR alignment, in-frame beta chains only. When rows share a CDR3 protein, they turn into one entry using the most common DNA and genes. This sample holds around 400,000 distinct CDR3 sequences; around 16% were observed only once. In total, the top ten clones hold approximately 7.6% of the sample.

The same sample was also used in a study of T cells in Graves' hyperthyroidism and ophthalmopathy.

The sample here was peripheral blood mononuclear cells (PBMCs), taken at new diagnosis, from a patient treated with antithyroid drugs. The receptors originated from a middle-aged woman with Graves disease. Donor details come from another sample of the same person, matched by shared clones.

This clonotype was seen at least ten times. The chain has TRBV11-2 and TRBJ2-7; possibly TRBD2 for D (6 bases). Per germline, CDR1 SGHAT and CDR2 FQNNGV. The CDR3 sequence is 13 residues long. V lost 1 base and J 5 bases, leaving 9 bases between the germline ends. Written as DNA, the CDR3 is TGTGCCAGCAGCTTAGGAACTAGCCACGAGCAGTACTTC. Translating it yields CASSLGTSHEQYF. Drawing the rest from reference TRBV11-2 and TRBJ2-7, the complete variable domain is EAGVAQSPRYKIIEKRQSVAFWCNPISGHATLYWYQQILGQGPKLLIQFQNNGVVDDSQLPKDRFSAERLKGVDSTLKIQPAKLEDSAVYLCASSLGTSHEQYFGPGTRLTVT.

This clonotype appeared many times. This sequence joins TRBV6-2 or TRBV6-3 and TRBJ2-6; possible D gene TRBD1, 6 bases. CDR1 and CDR2 (germline): MNHEY, SVGEGT. This CDR3 has 17 residues. V was trimmed by 2 bases and J by 4 bases, leaving 15 bases between them. This CDR3 is CASSYGLQGTGANVLTF. The CDR3 bases are TGTGCCAGCAGTTACGGCTTACAGGGAACGGGGGCCAACGTCCTGACTTTC.

This clonotype was counted ten times or more. The rearrangement joins TRBV6-5 to TRBJ2-5; D is unresolved. Germline V lookup: CDR1 MNHEY, CDR2 SVGAGI. The CDR3 has 14 residues. The V gene lost 3 bases and the J gene lost 2 bases, with 10 bases spanning the gap. The CDR3 nucleotides are TGTGCCAGCAGTTATACGCAGATTCAAGAGACCCAGTACTTC. Encoded protein: CASSYTQIQETQYF.

This clonotype was recorded many times. This chain joins TRBV11-3 and TRBJ2-3, with TRBD2 matching 12 bases. The CDR3 has 18 amino acids. V shed 2 bases and J 2 bases; nucleotides not matched to a gene: 8. The germline gives CDR1 SGHNT, CDR2 YENEEA. CDR3 protein: CASSLYGTSGFNTDTQYF. The CDR3 DNA reads as TGTGCCAGCAGCTTATATGGGACTAGCGGGTTTAACACAGATACGCAGTATTTT.

This clonotype was observed at least ten times. The genes are TRBV2 and TRBJ1-2; D is undetermined. The CDR3 runs to 11 residues. The V end was cut by 3 bases, the J end by 4 bases, with 3 bases between. The germline V gene encodes CDR1 SNHLY and CDR2 FYNNEI. CDR3 nucleotide sequence: TGTGCCAGCAGTGATACCTATGGCTACACCTTC. Its protein is CASSDTYGYTF. The full variable domain, rest sourced from reference TRBV2 and TRBJ1-2, is EPEVTQTPSHQVTQMGQEVILRCVPISNHLYFYWYRQILGQKVEFLVSFYNNEISEKSEIFDDQFSVERPDGSNFTLKIRSTKLEDSAMYFCASSDTYGYTFGSGTRLTVV.

This clonotype has just a few counts. This chain joins TRBV3-1 and TRBJ2-2; no definite D call. This CDR3 is 15 amino acids long. Germline CDR1 reads LGHDT; CDR2 reads YNNKEL (reference sequence). V lost 2 bases and J lost 0, with 7 bases in between. The CDR3 DNA reads TGTGCCAGCAGCCAAAGGACGGCGAACACCGGGGAGCTGTTTTTT. It codes for CASSQRTANTGELFF.

CDR3 residues: CASSPKELFF. The CDR3 DNA sequence: TGTGCCAGTAGCCCTAAGGAGCTGTTTTTT. The rearrangement uses TRBV19 and TRBJ2-2; D is unresolved. There are 10 residues in the CDR3. The germline gives CDR1 LNHDA, CDR2 SQIVND (reference sequence). V gave up 6 bases and J gave up 10 bases, with 6 bases separating them.

This rearrangement joins TRBV29-1 to TRBJ2-2; 10 bases are a match to TRBD2. The CDR3 extends over 14 amino acids. Trimming removed 7 bases from V and 5 bases from J; junction bases left unmatched: 7. Germline values: CDR1 SQVTM, CDR2 ANQGSEA. The CDR3 DNA reads as TGCAGCGCCCGAGCGGGAGGGATAACCGGGGAGCTGTTTTTT. The encoded protein is CSARAGGITGELFF.

This clonotype was picked up many times. CDR3 in DNA: TGTGCCAGCAGCTCCAGGAACGAGGATTTCTTCGCCGGGGAGCTGTTTTTT. It encodes CASSSRNEDFFAGELFF. The rearrangement joins TRBV7-2 to TRBJ2-2; D uncertain. V was shortened by 4 bases and J by 6 bases, with 21 bases between the two germline ends. The CDR3 is 17 residues long. Germline V lookup: CDR1 SGHTA, CDR2 FQGNSA.

Ten or more counts support this clonotype. This chain links TRBV28 with TRBJ2-1; 8 positions match TRBD1. With V trimmed by 3 bases and J by 4 bases, 11 bases remained unmatched. This CDR3 spans 17 amino acids. CDR1 is MDHEN, CDR2 SYDVKM, per germline. CDR3 in amino acids: CASSFPPTGGLYNEQFF. The CDR3 DNA follows: TGTGCCAGCAGTTTTCCCCCTACAGGGGGTCTATACAATGAGCAGTTCTTC.

This clonotype was observed many times. The V call is TRBV5-6, the J call TRBJ2-1; 9 bases line up with TRBD2. The length of the CDR3 is 16 residues. J was trimmed by 5 bases and V by 0 bases; bases with no gene match: 6. CDR1 and CDR2 from the germline V gene are SGHDT and YYEEEE. The CDR3 nucleotides are TGTGCCAGCAGCTTGGAGCTAGCGGGGACCAACAATGAGCAGTTCTTC. It encodes CASSLELAGTNNEQFF.

A note on this clonotype: A much bigger clone sits one base away, suggesting this may be a read error. V gene TRBV28 combines with J gene TRBJ2-5, with 9 positions matching TRBD1. Germline CDR1 reads MDHEN; CDR2 reads SYDVKM. The CDR3 is 14 amino acids. CDR3 protein: CARPRDRDKETRYF. The CDR3 DNA reads TGTGCCCGCCCCCGGGACAGGGATAAAGAGACCCGGTACTTC.

This chain connects TRBV10-3 to TRBJ2-5; D is ambiguous. CDR1 and CDR2 from the germline V gene are ENHRY and SYGVKD. This CDR3 contains 13 residues. Trimming pared 7 bases from V and 5 bases from J, leaving 14 bases between. CDR3 loop: CAIMNGPGETQYF. Here the CDR3 DNA reads TGTGCCATCATGAACGGACCCGGGGAGACCCAGTACTTC.

The genes are TRBV4-1 and TRBJ2-2, with D perhaps assigned TRBD1 or TRBD2 (5 bases each). CDR3 length equals 17 residues. CDR1 and CDR2 (germline): MGHRA, YSYEKL. With 3 bases removed from V and 0 bases from J, the gap between germline ends came to 14 bases. CDR3 nucleotides: TGCGCCAGCAGCCATAACCGGGACGCTCCGAACACCGGGGAGCTGTTTTTT. It codes for CASSHNRDAPNTGELFF.

This clonotype was seen ten or more times. The CDR3 is CASSFGRLSSTGELFF. Here the CDR3 DNA reads TGTGCCAGCAGTTTCGGGCGGCTTTCTTCGACCGGGGAGCTGTTTTTT. This chain joins TRBV12-3 or TRBV12-4 and TRBJ2-2; D gene unclear. The CDR3 is made up of 16 amino acids. Trimming removed 3 bases from V and 5 bases from J, with 16 bases in between.

In this sample, this clonotype turned up many times. V is TRBV10-3 and J is TRBJ1-5; a weak D match, TRBD1 (6 bases). Germline assignment: CDR1 ENHRY and CDR2 SYGVKD. With 4 bases removed from V and 4 bases from J, the gap between germline ends came to 8 bases. This CDR3 has 13 amino acids. The CDR3 sequence: CAISGGANQPQHF. The CDR3 region has the DNA TGTGCCATCAGTGGGGGGGCTAATCAGCCCCAGCATTTT.

This clonotype was found many times. The CDR3 DNA reads as TGTGCCAGCAGTTCTTCCGGGACTAGCGGGATCTACGAGCAGTACTTC. It specifies CASSSSGTSGIYEQYF. The rearrangement uses TRBV28 and TRBJ2-7, with 13 bases matching TRBD2. Trimming cost V 4 bases and J 3 bases; bases outside gene matches: 6. This CDR3 has 16 amino acids. CDR1 and CDR2 from the germline V gene are MDHEN and SYDVKM.

Ten or more counts support this clonotype. CDR3 region: CASTPGKGVDTEAFF. DNA of the CDR3: TGTGCCAGCACCCCCGGGAAAGGGGTGGACACTGAAGCTTTCTTT. The chain combines TRBV12-3 or TRBV12-4 with TRBJ1-1, with a possible D match to TRBD1 (5 bases). The V end was cut by 7 bases, the J end by 3 bases, with 18 bases between. The CDR3 has 15 residues.

This chain links TRBV18 with TRBJ2-1, with 8 positions matching TRBD1. CDR3 length: 13 residues. Germline CDR1 is KGHSH and CDR2 is LQKENI. After removal of 6 bases from V and 5 bases from J, the junction contained 3 bases not matched to a gene. The DNA of the CDR3 is TGTGCCAGCTCCCCGGGACAGGACAATGAGCAGTTCTTC. Translating gives CASSPGQDNEQFF.

The chain has TRBV19 and TRBJ2-7; D unresolved. The germline V gene encodes CDR1 LNHDA and CDR2 SQIVND (reference sequence). This CDR3 region has 13 residues. With 4 bases removed from V and 0 bases from J, the gap between germline ends came to 7 bases. The CDR3 loop is CASSSDLSYEQYF. CDR3 DNA: TGTGCCAGTAGTAGCGACCTCTCCTACGAGCAGTACTTC.